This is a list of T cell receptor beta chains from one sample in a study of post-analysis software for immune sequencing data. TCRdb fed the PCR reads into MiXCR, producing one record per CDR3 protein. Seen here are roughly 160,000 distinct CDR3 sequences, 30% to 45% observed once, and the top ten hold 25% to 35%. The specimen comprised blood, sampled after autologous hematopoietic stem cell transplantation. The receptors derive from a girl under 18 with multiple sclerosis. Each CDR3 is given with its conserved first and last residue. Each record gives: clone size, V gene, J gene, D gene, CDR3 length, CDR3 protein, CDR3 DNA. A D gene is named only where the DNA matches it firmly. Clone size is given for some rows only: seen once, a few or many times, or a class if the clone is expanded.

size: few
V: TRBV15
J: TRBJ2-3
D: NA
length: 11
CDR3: CATKEGDTQYF
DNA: TGTGCCACCAAAGAGGGCGATACGCAGTATTTT

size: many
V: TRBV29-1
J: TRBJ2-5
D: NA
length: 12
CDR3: CSCLVSQETQYF
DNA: TGCAGCTGTCTAGTTAGTCAAGAGACCCAGTACTTC

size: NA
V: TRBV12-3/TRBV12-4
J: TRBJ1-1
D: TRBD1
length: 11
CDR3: CASTGQDEAFF
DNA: TGTGCCAGCACCGGACAGGACGAAGCTTTCTTT

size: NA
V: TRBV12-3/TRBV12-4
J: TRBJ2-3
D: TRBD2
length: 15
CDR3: CATNVLAGGGDTQYF
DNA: TGTGCCACCAATGTACTAGCGGGAGGGGGAGATACGCAGTATTTT

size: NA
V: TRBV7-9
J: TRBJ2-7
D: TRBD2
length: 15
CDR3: CASSPRGTSGYEQYF
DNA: TGTGCCAGCAGCCCTAGGGGGACTAGCGGGTACGAGCAGTACTTC

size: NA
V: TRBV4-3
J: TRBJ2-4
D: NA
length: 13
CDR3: CASSQGGQPTQYF
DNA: TGCGCCAGCAGCCAGGGGGGGCAACCAACTCAGTACTTC

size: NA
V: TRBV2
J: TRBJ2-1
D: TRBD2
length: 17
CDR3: CASSETPAGGVGNEQFF
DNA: TGTGCCAGCAGTGAAACGCCAGCGGGAGGAGTGGGCAATGAGCAGTTCTTC

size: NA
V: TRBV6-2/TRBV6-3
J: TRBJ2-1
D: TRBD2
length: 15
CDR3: CASILAGASYNEQFF
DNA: TGTGCCAGCATTTTAGCGGGAGCCTCCTACAATGAGCAGTTCTTC

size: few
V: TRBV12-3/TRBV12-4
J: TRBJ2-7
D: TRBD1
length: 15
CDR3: CASQSAGTVLRGQYF
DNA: TGTGCCAGCCAGAGTGCCGGGACAGTACTACGAGGGCAGTACTTC

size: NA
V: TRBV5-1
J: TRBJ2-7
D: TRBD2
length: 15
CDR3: CASSSVLAGGYEQYF
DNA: TGCGCCAGCAGCTCGGTACTAGCGGGAGGCTACGAGCAGTACTTC

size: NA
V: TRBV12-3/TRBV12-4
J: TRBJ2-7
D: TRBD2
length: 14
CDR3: CASSFTGRRYEQYF
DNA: TGTGCCAGCAGTTTTACCGGGAGGAGGTACGAGCAGTACTTC

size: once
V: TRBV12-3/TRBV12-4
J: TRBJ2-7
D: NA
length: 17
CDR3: CASSLAGSRRRSYEQYF
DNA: TGTGCCAGCAGTTTAGCGGGAAGCCGCAGGAGGTCCTACGAGCAGTACTTC

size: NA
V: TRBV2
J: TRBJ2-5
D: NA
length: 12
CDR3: CASSEAGWTQYF
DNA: TGTGCCAGCAGTGAAGCTGGGTGGACCCAGTACTTC

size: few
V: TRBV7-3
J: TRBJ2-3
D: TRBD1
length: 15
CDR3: CASSLRGQLTDTQYF
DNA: TGTGCCAGCAGCTTAAGGGGACAGCTCACAGATACGCAGTATTTT

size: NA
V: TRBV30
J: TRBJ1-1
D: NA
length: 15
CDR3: CAWSRPDYLNTEAFF
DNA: TGTGCCTGGAGTCGCCCTGACTACTTGAACACTGAAGCTTTCTTT

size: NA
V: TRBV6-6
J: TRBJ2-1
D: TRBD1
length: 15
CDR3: CASRQTGGTYNEQFF
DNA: TGTGCCAGCAGACAGACAGGGGGCACCTACAATGAGCAGTTCTTC

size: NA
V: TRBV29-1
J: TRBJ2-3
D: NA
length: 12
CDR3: CSVRLATDTQYF
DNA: TGCAGCGTCCGCCTAGCGACAGATACGCAGTATTTT

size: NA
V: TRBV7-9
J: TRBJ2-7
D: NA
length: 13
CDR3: CASSLPGSYEQYF
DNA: TGTGCCAGCAGCTTGCCGGGGTCCTACGAGCAGTACTTC

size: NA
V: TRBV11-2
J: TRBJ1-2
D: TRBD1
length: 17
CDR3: CASSLDYWDRVNYGYTF
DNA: TGTGCCAGCAGCTTAGATTATTGGGACAGGGTCAACTATGGCTACACCTTC

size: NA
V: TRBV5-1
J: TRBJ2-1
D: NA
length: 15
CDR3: CASSPWAEVSYEQFF
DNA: TGCGCCAGCAGTCCTTGGGCGGAAGTCTCCTACGAGCAGTTCTTC

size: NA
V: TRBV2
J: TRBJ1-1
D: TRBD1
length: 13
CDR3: CASSFRQGGEAFF
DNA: TGTGCCAGCAGTTTTAGACAGGGCGGTGAAGCTTTCTTT

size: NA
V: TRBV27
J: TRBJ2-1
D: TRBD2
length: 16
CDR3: CASSIGLAEFYNEQFF
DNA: TGTGCCAGCAGTATCGGACTAGCGGAGTTCTACAATGAGCAGTTCTTC

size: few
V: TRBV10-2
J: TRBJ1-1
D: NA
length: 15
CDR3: CASLPIRGQNTEAFF
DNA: TGCGCCAGCCTACCCATCCGGGGGCAGAACACTGAAGCTTTCTTT

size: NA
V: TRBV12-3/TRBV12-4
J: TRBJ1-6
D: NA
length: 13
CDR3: CASTRAGVSPLHF
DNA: TGTGCCAGCACCCGAGCGGGGGTCTCACCCCTCCACTTT

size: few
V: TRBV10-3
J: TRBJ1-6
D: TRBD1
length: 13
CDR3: CAISDGQGLPLHF
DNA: TGTGCCATCAGTGACGGACAGGGGTTACCCCTCCACTTT

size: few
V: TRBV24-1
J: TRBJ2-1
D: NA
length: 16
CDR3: CATSDLKRSSYNEQFF
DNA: TGTGCCACCAGTGATTTAAAGCGGAGCTCCTACAATGAGCAGTTCTTC

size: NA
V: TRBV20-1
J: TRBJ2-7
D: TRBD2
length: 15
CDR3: CSAGLAGGPPYEQYF
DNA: TGCAGTGCTGGACTAGCGGGAGGTCCCCCCTACGAGCAGTACTTC

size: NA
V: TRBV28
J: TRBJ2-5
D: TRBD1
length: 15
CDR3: CASSSRTGGQETQYF
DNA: TGTGCCAGCAGTTCACGGACAGGGGGCCAAGAGACCCAGTACTTC

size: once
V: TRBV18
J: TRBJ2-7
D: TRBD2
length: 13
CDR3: CASRSGDSYEQYF
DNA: TGTGCCAGCAGAAGCGGGGACTCCTACGAGCAGTACTTC

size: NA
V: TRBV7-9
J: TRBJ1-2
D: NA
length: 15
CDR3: CASSPPERRREGYTF
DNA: TGTGCCAGCAGCCCACCCGAGAGGCGTCGTGAAGGCTACACCTTC

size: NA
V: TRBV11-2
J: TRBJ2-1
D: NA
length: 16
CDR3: CASSLPLGLLYNEQFF
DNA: TGTGCCAGCAGCCTCCCTCTGGGACTGTTGTACAATGAGCAGTTCTTC

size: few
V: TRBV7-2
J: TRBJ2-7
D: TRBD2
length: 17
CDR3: CASSLRGLAGDSYEQYF
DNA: TGTGCCAGCAGCCTTAGAGGACTAGCGGGGGATTCCTACGAGCAGTACTTC

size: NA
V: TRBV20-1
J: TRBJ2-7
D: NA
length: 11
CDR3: CSARRDNEQYF
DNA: TGCAGTGCTAGACGCGACAACGAGCAGTACTTC

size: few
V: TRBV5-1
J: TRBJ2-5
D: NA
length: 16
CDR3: CASSLVIAEAQETQYF
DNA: TGCGCCAGCAGCTTGGTAATTGCAGAGGCCCAAGAGACCCAGTACTTC

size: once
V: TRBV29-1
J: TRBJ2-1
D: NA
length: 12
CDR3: CSIVEHRNEQFF
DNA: TGCAGCATTGTCGAACACCGCAATGAGCAGTTCTTC

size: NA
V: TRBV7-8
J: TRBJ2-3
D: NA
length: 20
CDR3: CASSSQREGSYDPRTDTQYF
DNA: TGTGCCAGCAGCTCCCAAAGAGAGGGCTCGTACGATCCACGCACAGATACGCAGTATTTT

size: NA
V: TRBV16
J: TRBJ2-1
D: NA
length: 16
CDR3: CASSQSGGMLSREQFF
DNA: TGTGCCAGCAGCCAATCTGGCGGGATGTTAAGCAGAGAGCAGTTCTTC

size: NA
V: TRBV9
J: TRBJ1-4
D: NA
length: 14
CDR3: CASSPGNSNEKLFF
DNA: TGTGCCAGCAGCCCCGGGAACTCTAATGAAAAACTGTTTTTT

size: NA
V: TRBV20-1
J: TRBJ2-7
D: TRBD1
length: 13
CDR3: CSAIYRGSYEQYF
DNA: TGCAGTGCTATTTACAGGGGCTCCTACGAGCAGTACTTC

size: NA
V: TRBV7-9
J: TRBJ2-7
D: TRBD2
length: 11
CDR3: CASSSGGGQYF
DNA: TGTGCCAGCAGCTCCGGGGGGGGGCAGTACTTC

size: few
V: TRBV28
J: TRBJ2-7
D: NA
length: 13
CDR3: CASRSLAVYEQYF
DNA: TGTGCCAGCAGGTCACTAGCTGTGTACGAGCAGTACTTC

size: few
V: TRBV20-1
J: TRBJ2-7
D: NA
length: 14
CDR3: CSARDPKGWDEQYF
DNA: TGCAGTGCTAGAGATCCTAAGGGTTGGGACGAGCAGTACTTC

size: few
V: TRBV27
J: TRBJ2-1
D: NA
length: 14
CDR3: CASSPPRGNNEQFF
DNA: TGTGCCAGCAGCCCCCCGAGGGGAAACAATGAGCAGTTCTTC

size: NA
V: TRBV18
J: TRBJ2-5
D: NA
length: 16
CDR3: CASTPLAGAWQETQYF
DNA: TGTGCCAGCACACCGTTGGCAGGGGCATGGCAAGAGACCCAGTACTTC

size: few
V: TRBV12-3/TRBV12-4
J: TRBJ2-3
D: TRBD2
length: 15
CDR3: CASSLQRGNTDTQYF
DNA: TGTGCCAGCAGCCTGCAGCGGGGGAACACAGATACGCAGTATTTT

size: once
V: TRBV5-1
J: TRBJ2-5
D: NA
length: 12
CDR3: CASSFRKETQYF
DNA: TGCGCCAGCAGCTTTCGCAAAGAGACCCAGTACTTC

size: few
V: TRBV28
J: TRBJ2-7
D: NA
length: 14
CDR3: CASSLMGVLYEQYF
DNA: TGTGCCAGCAGTTTAATGGGGGTCCTCTACGAGCAGTACTTC

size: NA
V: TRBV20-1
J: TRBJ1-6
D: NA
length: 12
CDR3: CSARDWDSPLHF
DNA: TGCAGTGCTAGAGATTGGGATTCACCCCTCCACTTT

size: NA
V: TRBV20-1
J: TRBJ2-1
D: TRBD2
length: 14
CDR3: CSAPTSGRSGGQFF
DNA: TGCAGTGCTCCGACTAGCGGGAGGTCCGGTGGGCAGTTCTTC

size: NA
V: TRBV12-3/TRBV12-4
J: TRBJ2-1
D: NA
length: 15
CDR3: CASRTGVGSFNEQFF
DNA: TGTGCCAGTAGGACGGGGGTAGGGTCCTTCAATGAGCAGTTCTTC

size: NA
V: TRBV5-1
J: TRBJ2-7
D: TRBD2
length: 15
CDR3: CASSGGLGAPYEQYF
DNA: TGCGCCAGCAGCGGGGGACTAGGGGCGCCCTACGAGCAGTACTTC

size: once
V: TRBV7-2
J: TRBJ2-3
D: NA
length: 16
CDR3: CAGSLWVAEVPDTQYF
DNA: TGTGCCGGCAGCTTATGGGTAGCGGAGGTCCCAGATACGCAGTATTTT

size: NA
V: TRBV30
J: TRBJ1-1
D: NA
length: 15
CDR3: CAWSGGDFTKAEAFF
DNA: TGTGCCTGGAGTGGGGGGGACTTCACCAAAGCCGAGGCTTTCTTT

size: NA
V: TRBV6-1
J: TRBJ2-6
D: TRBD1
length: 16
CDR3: CASLAPTGAGANVLTF
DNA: TGTGCCAGCCTAGCCCCGACAGGGGCTGGGGCCAACGTCCTGACTTTC

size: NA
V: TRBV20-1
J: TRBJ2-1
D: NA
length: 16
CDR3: CSARGASPSSYNEQFF
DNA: TGCAGTGCTAGAGGGGCTTCTCCGAGCTCCTACAATGAGCAGTTCTTC

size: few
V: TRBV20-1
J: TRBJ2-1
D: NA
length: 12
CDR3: CSASPPDNEQFF
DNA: TGCAGTGCTAGCCCTCCCGACAATGAGCAGTTCTTC

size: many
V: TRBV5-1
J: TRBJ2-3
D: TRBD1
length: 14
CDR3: CASNGQGRADTQYF
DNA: TGCGCCAGCAACGGACAGGGACGGGCAGATACGCAGTATTTT

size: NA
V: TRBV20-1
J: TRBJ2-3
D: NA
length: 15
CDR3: CSARVQGGGLDTQYF
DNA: TGCAGTGCTAGAGTGCAGGGCGGGGGCTTGGATACGCAGTATTTT

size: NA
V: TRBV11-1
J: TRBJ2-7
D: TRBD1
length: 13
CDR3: CASSLWGQGPQYF
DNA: TGTGCCAGCAGCTTATGGGGACAGGGGCCGCAGTACTTC

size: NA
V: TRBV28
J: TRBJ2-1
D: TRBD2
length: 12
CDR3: CASGIGGGEQFF
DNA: TGTGCCAGCGGGATTGGGGGGGGTGAGCAGTTCTTC